This passage covers 19 T cell receptor beta chains from one sample sequenced in a study of T cell responses to AZD1222 COVID-19 vaccine. Data came from immunoSEQ multiplex PCR; TCRdb stores just in-frame clones and leaves some out. The table shows tens of thousands of clones, with approximately 88% occurring only once. The sample here was peripheral blood, taken on day 0 of MenACWY control vaccination. These TCRs come from an adult in good health.

The gene calls are TRBV19 and TRBJ1-1; D is uncertain. This CDR3 has 13 residues. V was pared by 5 bases and J by 2 bases, with 9 bases between. The germline CDR1 and CDR2 sequences are LNHDA and SQIVND (reference sequence). For the CDR3, the DNA is TGTGCCAGTAGTGAAGTCGGTAACACTGAAGCTTTCTTT. Protein: CASSEVGNTEAFF. Supplemented by reference TRBV19 and TRBJ1-1, the full variable domain reads DGGITQSPKYLFRKEGQNVTLSCEQNLNHDAMYWYRQDPGQGLRLIYYSQIVNDFQKGDIAEGYSVSREKKESFPLTVTSAQKNPTAFYLCASSEVGNTEAFFGQGTRLTVV.

The J gene is TRBJ2-4, the V gene TRBV28; D possibly corresponds to TRBD2 (6 bases). The CDR3 spans 16 residues. V was clipped by 2 bases and J by 0 bases, with 11 bases between them. CDR1 is MDHEN and CDR2 is SYDVKM in the germline V gene. The CDR3: CASSLVGSIAKNIQYF. The DNA for the CDR3 is TGTGCCAGCAGTTTAGTCGGGAGTATAGCCAAAAACATTCAGTACTTC.

This chain links TRBV15 with TRBJ2-7; D is uncertain. Trimming stripped 6 bases from V and 0 bases from J, with 3 bases between. The CDR3 sequence is 11 residues long. Germline V gene data show CDR1 as LNHNV and CDR2 as YYDKDF (reference sequence). CDR3 sequence: CATSDSYEQYF. CDR3 DNA sequence: TGTGCCACCAGTGACTCCTACGAGCAGTACTTC.

The chain recombines TRBV16 with TRBJ2-1, with D hard to call. This CDR3 region has 13 residues. Trimming took off 0 bases at V and 5 bases at J, with 5 bases between the two ends. Germline CDR1 KGHSY, CDR2 FQNENV. The CDR3 region has the DNA TGTGCCAGCAGCCAATCTGTAGACAATGAGCAGTTCTTC. This gives the protein CASSQSVDNEQFF.

The CDR3 is CASTTRTANQPQHF. The CDR3 DNA follows: TGTGCCAGCACGACTCGGACGGCCAATCAGCCCCAGCATTTT. The chain recombines TRBV28 with TRBJ1-5; D remains ambiguous. The V end was cut by 7 bases, the J end by 3 bases, with 13 bases between. Germline CDR1 MDHEN, CDR2 SYDVKM. The CDR3 has 14 residues.

This rearrangement joins TRBV6-5 to TRBJ2-7; 9 bases agree with TRBD2. The CDR3 is made up of 15 amino acids. J lost 2 bases, V lost 5 bases, and 7 bases had no gene match. Germline CDR1 reads MNHEY; CDR2 reads SVGAGI. CDR3 loop: CASSPYSGSTYEQYF. The CDR3 DNA sequence: TGTGCCAGCAGTCCATATAGCGGGAGTACCTACGAGCAGTACTTC.

This clone was seen a handful of times. Here the CDR3 DNA reads TGTGCCAGCAGCTTAAAGAGGAAGGGGGATGAAAAACTGTTTTTT. As protein: CASSLKRKGDEKLFF. V gene TRBV7-2 combines with J gene TRBJ1-4; D perhaps matches TRBD1 (6 bases). Germline-derived CDR1 and CDR2 are SGHTA and FQGNSA. This CDR3 is 15 amino acids long. V lost 2 bases, J lost 6 bases, and 13 bases lay in between.

The V gene is TRBV19, the J gene TRBJ1-4; D gene uncertain. CDR1 and CDR2 from the germline V gene are LNHDA and SQIVND (reference sequence). This CDR3 region has 16 residues. V shed 2 bases and J shed 0 bases, with 10 bases lying between them. The CDR3 reads CASSIRGSSTNEKLFF. CDR3 bases: TGTGCCAGTAGTATACGTGGGAGCTCAACTAATGAAAAACTGTTTTTT.

Written as DNA, the CDR3 is TGTGCCAGCAGCTTAAATTCCCGGAGGGGAGTGAAGGTCTACGAGCAGTACTTC. Translating gives CASSLNSRRGVKVYEQYF. This sequence joins TRBV11-3 and TRBJ2-7, with a weak D call TRBD2 (6 bases). The CDR3 sequence is 18 residues long. The V gene lost 2 bases and the J gene lost 3 bases, with 23 bases spanning the gap. The V gene's germline CDR1 is SGHNT and CDR2 YENEEA.

This chain joins TRBV5-1 and TRBJ2-5; TRBD2 is a possible D gene (5 bases). Looked up from germline, CDR1 is SGHRS and CDR2 is YFSETQ. Trimming removed 1 base from V and 2 bases from J, with 12 bases in between. The CDR3 consists of 15 residues. The CDR3: CASSLTGMEQETQYF. Here the CDR3 DNA reads TGCGCCAGCAGCTTGACGGGGATGGAGCAAGAGACCCAGTACTTC. The whole variable domain, filled in from reference TRBV5-1 and TRBJ2-5, reads KAGVTQTPRYLIKTRGQQVTLSCSPISGHRSVSWYQQTPGQGLQFLFEYFSETQRNKGNFPGRFSGRQFSNSRSEMNVSTLELGDSALYLCASSLTGMEQETQYFGPGTRLLVL.

Comment on this clone: At one end the junction does not follow the germline gene, possibly because of a read error. This sequence joins TRBV14 and TRBJ1-1; D is undetermined. The CDR3 runs 14 residues. Germline V gene lookup returns CDR1 SGHDN and CDR2 FVKESK. The chain's CDR3 is CANSRGQVVHEAFF. DNA for the CDR3: TGTGCCAACAGCCGTGGGCAGGTAGTCCATGAAGCTTTCTTT.

The chain couples TRBV24-1 to TRBJ2-7, with D hard to call. V lost 0 bases and J lost 5, with 4 bases in between. The CDR3 has 12 residues. CDR1 is KGHDR, CDR2 SFDVKD, per germline. CDR3 sequence reads: CATSDLRDEQYF. The CDR3 DNA follows: TGTGCCACCAGTGATTTGAGGGACGAGCAGTACTTC.

The rearrangement uses TRBV7-2 and TRBJ1-1, with D unresolved. With 3 bases removed from V and 8 bases from J, the gap between germline ends came to 10 bases. The CDR3 has 12 residues. Germline V gene data show CDR1 as SGHTA and CDR2 as FQGNSA. The DNA of the CDR3 is TGTGCCAGCAGCTTTCTGCCACCCGAAGCTTTCTTT. Translation: CASSFLPPEAFF.

This chain links TRBV7-3 with TRBJ2-1, with 7 bases matching TRBD2. After removal of 5 bases from V and 6 bases from J, the junction contained 10 bases not matched to a gene. The V gene's germline CDR1 is SGHTA and CDR2 FQGTGA. The length of the CDR3 is 15 residues. CDR3 amino acids: CASSPGAGIINEQFF. CDR3 bases: TGTGCCAGCAGCCCCGGAGCGGGAATAATCAATGAGCAGTTCTTC.

This sequence joins TRBV29-1 and TRBJ2-1; D not resolved. Germline CDR1 SQVTM, CDR2 ANQGSEA. V was clipped by 1 base and J by 4 bases, with 17 bases between them. CDR3 size: 16 residues. This chain's CDR3 is CSVEGGLGREYNEQFF. CDR3 nucleotides: TGCAGCGTTGAAGGAGGCTTAGGGCGAGAATACAATGAGCAGTTCTTC.

The genes are TRBV3-1 (or the pseudogene TRBV3-2) and TRBJ2-1; D unresolved. The CDR3 loop spans 20 amino acids. Germline loops: CDR1 LGHDT, CDR2 YNNKEL (reference sequence). Trimming shortened V by 1 base and J by 1 base, and 23 bases separated the two germline ends. The CDR3 nucleotides are TGTGCCAGCAGCCAAGGAGGTCCACAGATAACTTACCAATCCTACAATGAGCAGTTCTTC. This translates into CASSQGGPQITYQSYNEQFF.

This clone appeared a few times. This chain connects TRBV29-1 to TRBJ1-2, with D hard to call. The germline V gene has CDR1 SQVTM and CDR2 ANQGSEA. The CDR3 is 12 amino acids. V was shortened by 2 bases and J by 3 bases, with 7 bases between the two germline ends. CDR3 bases: TGCAGCGTTGAACAAGTCTACTATGGCTACACCTTC. Protein sequence: CSVEQVYYGYTF.

The chain employs TRBV6-2 or TRBV6-3 and TRBJ1-3; D remains unclear. Per germline, CDR1 MNHEY and CDR2 SVGEGT. The CDR3 is made up of 17 amino acids. V was trimmed by 0 bases and J by 4 bases, leaving 16 bases between them. CDR3 amino acids: CASSYSRERMGGNTIYF. CDR3 sequence (DNA): TGTGCCAGCAGTTACTCGAGAGAACGGATGGGAGGAAACACCATATATTTT.

The CDR3 coding sequence is TGCGCCAGCAGCTTGACGGGTCTGAACACTGAAGCTTTCTTT. Translated, it gives CASSLTGLNTEAFF. This chain uses TRBV5-1 with TRBJ1-1, with D uncertain. Trimming cost V 1 base and J 0 bases, with 7 bases left between them. CDR1 and CDR2 from the germline V gene are SGHRS and YFSETQ. This CDR3 has 14 residues.